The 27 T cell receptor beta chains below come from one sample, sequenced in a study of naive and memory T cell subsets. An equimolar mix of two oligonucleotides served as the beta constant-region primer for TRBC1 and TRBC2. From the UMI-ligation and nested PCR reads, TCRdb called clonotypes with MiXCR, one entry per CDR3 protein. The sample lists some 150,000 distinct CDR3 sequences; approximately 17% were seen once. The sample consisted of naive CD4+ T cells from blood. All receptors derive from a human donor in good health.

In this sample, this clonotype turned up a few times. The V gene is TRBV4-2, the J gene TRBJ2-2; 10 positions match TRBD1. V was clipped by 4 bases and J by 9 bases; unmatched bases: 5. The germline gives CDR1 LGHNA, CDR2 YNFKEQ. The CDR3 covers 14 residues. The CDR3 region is CASSRDRGNRELFF. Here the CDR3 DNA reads TGTGCCAGCAGCCGGGACAGGGGTAACCGGGAGCTGTTTTTT.

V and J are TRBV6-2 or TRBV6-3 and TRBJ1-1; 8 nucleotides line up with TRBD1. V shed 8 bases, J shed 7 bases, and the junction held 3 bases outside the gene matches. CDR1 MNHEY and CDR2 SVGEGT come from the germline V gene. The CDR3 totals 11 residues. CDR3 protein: CASSGQGEAFF. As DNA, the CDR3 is TGTGCCAGCTCTGGACAGGGTGAAGCTTTCTTT.

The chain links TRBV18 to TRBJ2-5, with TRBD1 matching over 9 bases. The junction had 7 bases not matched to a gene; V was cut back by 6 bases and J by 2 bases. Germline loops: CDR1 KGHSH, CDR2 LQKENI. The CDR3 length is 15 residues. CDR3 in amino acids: CASSPWTGAQETQYF. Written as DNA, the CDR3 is TGTGCCAGCTCGCCTTGGACAGGGGCGCAAGAGACCCAGTACTTC.

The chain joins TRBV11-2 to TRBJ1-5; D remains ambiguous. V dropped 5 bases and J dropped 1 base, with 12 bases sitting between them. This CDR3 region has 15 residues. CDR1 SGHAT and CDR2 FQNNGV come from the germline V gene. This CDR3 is CASSKGSQSNQPQHF. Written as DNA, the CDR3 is TGTGCCAGCAGCAAAGGAAGTCAGAGCAATCAGCCCCAGCATTTT.

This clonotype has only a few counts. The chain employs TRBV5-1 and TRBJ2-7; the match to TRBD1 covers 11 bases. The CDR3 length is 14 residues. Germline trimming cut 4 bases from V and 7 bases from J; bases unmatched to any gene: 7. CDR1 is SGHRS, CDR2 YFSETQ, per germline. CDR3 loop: CASSPRTGGEEQYF. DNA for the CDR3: TGCGCCAGCAGCCCCCGGACAGGGGGCGAAGAGCAGTACTTC. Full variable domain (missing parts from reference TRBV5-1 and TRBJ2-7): KAGVTQTPRYLIKTRGQQVTLSCSPISGHRSVSWYQQTPGQGLQFLFEYFSETQRNKGNFPGRFSGRQFSNSRSEMNVSTLELGDSALYLCASSPRTGGEEQYFGPGTRLTVT.

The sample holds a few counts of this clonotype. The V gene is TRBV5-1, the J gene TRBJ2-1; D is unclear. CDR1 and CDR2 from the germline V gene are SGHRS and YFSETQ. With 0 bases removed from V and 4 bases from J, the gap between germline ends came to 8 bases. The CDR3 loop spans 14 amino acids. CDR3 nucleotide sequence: TGCGCCAGCAGCTTGGAACAGATTTACAATGAGCAGTTCTTC. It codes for CASSLEQIYNEQFF.

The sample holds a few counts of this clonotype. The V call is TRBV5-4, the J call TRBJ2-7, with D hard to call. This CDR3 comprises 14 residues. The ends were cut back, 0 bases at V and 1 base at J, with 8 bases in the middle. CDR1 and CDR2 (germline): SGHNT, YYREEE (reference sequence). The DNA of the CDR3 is TGTGCCAGCAGCTTGGTTCACGGATCCTACGAGCAGTACTTC. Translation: CASSLVHGSYEQYF.

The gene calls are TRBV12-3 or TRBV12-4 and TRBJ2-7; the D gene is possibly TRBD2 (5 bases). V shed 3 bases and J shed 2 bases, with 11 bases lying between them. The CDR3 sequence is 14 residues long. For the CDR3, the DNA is TGTGCCAGCAGTTTTCTCGGAGGCACCTACGAGCAGTACTTC. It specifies CASSFLGGTYEQYF.

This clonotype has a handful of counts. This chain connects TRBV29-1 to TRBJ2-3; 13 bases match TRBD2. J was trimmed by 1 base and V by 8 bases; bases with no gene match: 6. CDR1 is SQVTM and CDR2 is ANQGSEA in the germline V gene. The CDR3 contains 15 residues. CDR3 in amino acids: CSSYGLAGGTDTQYF. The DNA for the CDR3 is TGCAGCTCCTATGGACTAGCGGGAGGCACAGATACGCAGTATTTT.

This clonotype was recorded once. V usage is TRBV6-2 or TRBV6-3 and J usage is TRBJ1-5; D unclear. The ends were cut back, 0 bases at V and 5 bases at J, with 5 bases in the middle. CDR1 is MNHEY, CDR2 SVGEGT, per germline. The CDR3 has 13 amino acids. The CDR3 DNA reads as TGTGCCAGCAGTTACTCTAGAGATCAGCCCCAGCATTTT. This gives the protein CASSYSRDQPQHF.

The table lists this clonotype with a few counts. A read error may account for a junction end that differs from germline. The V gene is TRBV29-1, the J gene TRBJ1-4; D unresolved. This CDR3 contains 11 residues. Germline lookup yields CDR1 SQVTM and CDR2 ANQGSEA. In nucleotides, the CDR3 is TGCAGCGCTGAAAAGAATGAAAAACTGTTTTTT. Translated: CSAEKNEKLFF. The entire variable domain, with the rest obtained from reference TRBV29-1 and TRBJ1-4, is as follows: SAVISQKPSRDICQRGTSLTIQCQVDSQVTMMFWYRQQPGQSLTLIATANQGSEATYESGFVIDKFPISRPNLTFSTLTVSNMSPEDSSIYLCSAEKNEKLFFGSGTQLSVL.

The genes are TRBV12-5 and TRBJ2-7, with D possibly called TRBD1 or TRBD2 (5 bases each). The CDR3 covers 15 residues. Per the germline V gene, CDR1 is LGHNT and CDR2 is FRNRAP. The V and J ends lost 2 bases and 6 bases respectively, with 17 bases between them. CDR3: CASGLTSGTPAEQYF. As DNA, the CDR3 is TGTGCTAGTGGTTTGACCTCCGGGACGCCGGCCGAGCAGTACTTC.

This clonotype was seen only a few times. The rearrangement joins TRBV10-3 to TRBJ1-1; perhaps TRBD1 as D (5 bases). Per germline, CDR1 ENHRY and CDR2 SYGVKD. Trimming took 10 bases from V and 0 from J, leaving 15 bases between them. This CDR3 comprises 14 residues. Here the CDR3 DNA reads TGTGCCACGGCGCACGAGACAGTGAACACTGAAGCTTTCTTT. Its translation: CATAHETVNTEAFF.

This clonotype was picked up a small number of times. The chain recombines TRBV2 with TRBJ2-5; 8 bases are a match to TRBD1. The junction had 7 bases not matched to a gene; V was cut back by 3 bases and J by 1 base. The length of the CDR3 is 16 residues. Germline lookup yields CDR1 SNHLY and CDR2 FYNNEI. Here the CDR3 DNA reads TGTGCCAGCAGTGATATGGACAGGGACATCCAAGAGACCCAGTACTTC. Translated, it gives CASSDMDRDIQETQYF. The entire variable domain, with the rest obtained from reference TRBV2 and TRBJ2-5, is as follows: EPEVTQTPSHQVTQMGQEVILRCVPISNHLYFYWYRQILGQKVEFLVSFYNNEISEKSEIFDDQFSVERPDGSNFTLKIRSTKLEDSAMYFCASSDMDRDIQETQYFGPGTRLLVL.

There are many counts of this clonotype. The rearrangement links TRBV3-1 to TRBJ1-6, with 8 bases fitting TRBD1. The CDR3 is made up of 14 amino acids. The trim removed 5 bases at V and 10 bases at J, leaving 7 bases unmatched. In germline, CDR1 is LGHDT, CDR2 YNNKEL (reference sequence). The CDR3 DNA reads TGTGCCAGCAGCACTACAGGGGGTGACTCACCCCTCCACTTT. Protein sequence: CASSTTGGDSPLHF.

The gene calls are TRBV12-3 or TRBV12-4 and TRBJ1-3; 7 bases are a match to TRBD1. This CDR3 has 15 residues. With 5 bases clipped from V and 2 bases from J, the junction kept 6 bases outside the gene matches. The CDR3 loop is CASSRQGRTGNTIYF. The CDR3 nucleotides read TGTGCCAGCAGTAGACAGGGACGAACTGGAAACACCATATATTTT.

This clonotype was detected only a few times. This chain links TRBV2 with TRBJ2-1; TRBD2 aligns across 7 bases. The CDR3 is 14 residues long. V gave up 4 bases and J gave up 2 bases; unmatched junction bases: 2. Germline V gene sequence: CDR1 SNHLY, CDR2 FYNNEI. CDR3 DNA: TGTGCCAGCAGTGTTCTAGCGGCCTACAATGAGCAGTTCTTC. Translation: CASSVLAAYNEQFF.

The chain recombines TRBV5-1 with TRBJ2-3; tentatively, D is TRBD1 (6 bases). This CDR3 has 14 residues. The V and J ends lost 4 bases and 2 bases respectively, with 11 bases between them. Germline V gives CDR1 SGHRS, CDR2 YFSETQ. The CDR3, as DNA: TGCGCCAGCAGCCCGGGACACCTCACAGATACGCAGTATTTT. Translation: CASSPGHLTDTQYF.

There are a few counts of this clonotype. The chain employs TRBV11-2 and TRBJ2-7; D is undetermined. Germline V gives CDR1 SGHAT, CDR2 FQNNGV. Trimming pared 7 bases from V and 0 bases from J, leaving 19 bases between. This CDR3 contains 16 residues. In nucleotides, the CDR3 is TGTGCCAGCACCCCTCTCGCCGGGCGGTACTCCTACGAGCAGTACTTC. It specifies CASTPLAGRYSYEQYF.

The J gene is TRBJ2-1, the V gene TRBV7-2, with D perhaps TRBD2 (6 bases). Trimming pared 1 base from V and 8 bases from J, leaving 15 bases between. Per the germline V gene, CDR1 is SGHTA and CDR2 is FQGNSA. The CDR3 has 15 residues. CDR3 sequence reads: CASSLVGATSYEQFF. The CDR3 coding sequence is TGTGCCAGCAGCTTAGTCGGGGCGACTAGTTATGAGCAGTTCTTC.

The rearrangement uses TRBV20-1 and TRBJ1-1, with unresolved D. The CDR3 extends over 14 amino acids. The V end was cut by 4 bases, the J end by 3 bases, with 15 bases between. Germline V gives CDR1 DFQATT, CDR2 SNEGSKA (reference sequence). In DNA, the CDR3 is TGCAGTGCTACTAAACTTAGAGCGGACACTGAAGCTTTCTTT. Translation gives CSATKLRADTEAFF.

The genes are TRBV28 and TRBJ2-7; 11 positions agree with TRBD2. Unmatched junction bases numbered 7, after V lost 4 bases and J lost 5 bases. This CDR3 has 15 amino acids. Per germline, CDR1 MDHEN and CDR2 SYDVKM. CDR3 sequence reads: CASSSPTSGKHEQYF. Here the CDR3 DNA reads TGTGCCAGCAGTTCTCCGACTAGCGGGAAACACGAGCAGTACTTC.

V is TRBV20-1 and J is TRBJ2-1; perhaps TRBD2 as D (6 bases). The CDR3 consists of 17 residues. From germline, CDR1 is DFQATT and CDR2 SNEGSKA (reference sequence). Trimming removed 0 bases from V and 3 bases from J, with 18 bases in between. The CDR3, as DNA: TGCAGTGCTAGAGATCGAAGACTAGGAAATGTCTACAATGAGCAGTTCTTC. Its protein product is CSARDRRLGNVYNEQFF.

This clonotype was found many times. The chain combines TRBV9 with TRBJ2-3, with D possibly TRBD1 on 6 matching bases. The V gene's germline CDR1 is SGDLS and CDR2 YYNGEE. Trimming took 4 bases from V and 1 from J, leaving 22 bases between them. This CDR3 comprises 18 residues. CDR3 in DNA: TGTGCCAGCAGCTCAACCTCCGGGACATCGAGTGGCACAGATACGCAGTATTTT. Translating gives CASSSTSGTSSGTDTQYF.

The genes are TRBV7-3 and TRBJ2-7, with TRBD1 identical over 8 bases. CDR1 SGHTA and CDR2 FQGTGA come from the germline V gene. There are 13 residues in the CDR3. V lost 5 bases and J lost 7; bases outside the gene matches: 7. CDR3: CASSPGQGWEQYF. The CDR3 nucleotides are TGTGCCAGCAGCCCAGGACAGGGATGGGAGCAGTACTTC.

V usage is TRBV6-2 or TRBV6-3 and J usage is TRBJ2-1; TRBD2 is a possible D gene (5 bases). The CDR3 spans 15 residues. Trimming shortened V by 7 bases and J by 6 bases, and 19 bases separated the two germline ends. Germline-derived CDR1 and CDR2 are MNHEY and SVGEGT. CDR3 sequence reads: CASNDAGSSGNEQFF. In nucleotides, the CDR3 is TGTGCCAGCAACGACGCGGGTTCGTCGGGCAATGAGCAGTTCTTC.

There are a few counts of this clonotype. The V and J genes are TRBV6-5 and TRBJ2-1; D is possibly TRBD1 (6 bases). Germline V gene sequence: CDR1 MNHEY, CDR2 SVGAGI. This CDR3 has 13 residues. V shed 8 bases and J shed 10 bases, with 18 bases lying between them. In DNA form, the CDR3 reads TGTGCCAGCGGTCGGGACACCAAGGGGGAGCAGTTCTTC. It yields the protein CASGRDTKGEQFF.